Below are 2 T cell receptor beta chains sequenced from a single sample in a study of cytomegalovirus exposure and HLA in healthy donors. The method was immunoSEQ multiplex PCR; TCRdb's version includes in-frame clones alone and lacks a portion of them. The data contain under 100,000 clones, around 96% of them singletons. Source material: PBMCs. Source of these receptors: a man aged 18 to 29 in good health and CMV-seronegative.

The chain joins TRBV6-5 to TRBJ2-1; the match to TRBD2 covers 12 bases. CDR1 is MNHEY and CDR2 is SVGAGI in the germline V gene. The trim removed 6 bases at V and 8 bases at J, leaving 8 bases unmatched. This CDR3 has 15 amino acids. The CDR3 sequence: CASRRLAGVRDEQFF. Here the CDR3 DNA reads TGTGCCAGCAGGAGACTAGCGGGAGTTCGCGATGAGCAGTTCTTC.

The chain is built from TRBV6-6 and TRBJ2-2, with TRBD1 identical over 7 bases. The CDR3 covers 16 residues. V shed 6 bases, J shed 7 bases, and the junction held 14 bases outside the gene matches. Germline V gives CDR1 MNHNY, CDR2 SVGAGI (reference sequence). The CDR3, as DNA: TGTGCCAGCAGCTTAACCCCGGACAGGTTGGGCGGGGAGCTGTTTTTT. This encodes CASSLTPDRLGGELFF.